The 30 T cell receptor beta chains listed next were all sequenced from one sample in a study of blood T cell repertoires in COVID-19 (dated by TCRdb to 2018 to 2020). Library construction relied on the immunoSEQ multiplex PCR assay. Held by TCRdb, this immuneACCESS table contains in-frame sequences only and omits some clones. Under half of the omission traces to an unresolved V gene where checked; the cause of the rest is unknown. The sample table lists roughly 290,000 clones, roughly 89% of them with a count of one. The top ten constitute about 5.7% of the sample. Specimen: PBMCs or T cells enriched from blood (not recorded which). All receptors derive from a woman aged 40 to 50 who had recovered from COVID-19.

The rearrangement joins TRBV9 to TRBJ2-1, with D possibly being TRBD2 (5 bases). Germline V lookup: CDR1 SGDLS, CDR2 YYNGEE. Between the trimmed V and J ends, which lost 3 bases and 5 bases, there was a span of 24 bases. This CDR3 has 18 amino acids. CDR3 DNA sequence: TGTGCCAGCAGCGACTCCCCTGGCTCCCCCCGGAGGAACAATGAGCAGTTCTTC. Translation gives CASSDSPGSPRRNNEQFF.

This chain's CDR3 is CASSETGTTSPDTQYF. CDR3 coding DNA: TGTGCCAGTAGTGAAACCGGGACAACGTCCCCAGATACGCAGTATTTT. The rearrangement joins TRBV19 to TRBJ2-3; possible D gene TRBD1, 6 bases. The germline V and J ends were trimmed by 5 bases and 4 bases, with 19 bases remaining between them. There are 16 residues in the CDR3. Germline V CDR1 and CDR2: LNHDA, SQIVND (reference sequence).

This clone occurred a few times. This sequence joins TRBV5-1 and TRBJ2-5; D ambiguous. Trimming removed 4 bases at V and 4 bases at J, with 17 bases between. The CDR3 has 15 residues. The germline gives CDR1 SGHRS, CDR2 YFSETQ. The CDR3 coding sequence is TGCGCCAGCAGCCCAGACCCGTACGGCGGAGAGACCCAGTACTTC. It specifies CASSPDPYGGETQYF.

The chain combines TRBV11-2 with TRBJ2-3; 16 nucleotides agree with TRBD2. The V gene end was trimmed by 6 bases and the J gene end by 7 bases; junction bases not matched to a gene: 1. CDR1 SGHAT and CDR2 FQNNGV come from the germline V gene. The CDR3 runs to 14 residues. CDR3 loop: CASRGLAGGNTQYF. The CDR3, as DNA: TGTGCCAGCAGGGGACTAGCGGGAGGGAATACGCAGTATTTT.

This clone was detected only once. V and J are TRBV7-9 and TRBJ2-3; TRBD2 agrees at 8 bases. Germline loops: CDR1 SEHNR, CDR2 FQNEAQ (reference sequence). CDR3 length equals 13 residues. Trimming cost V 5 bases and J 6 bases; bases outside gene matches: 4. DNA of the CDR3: TGTGCCAGCAGCCCGCGGGAGGAGGATACGCAGTATTTT. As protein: CASSPREEDTQYF.

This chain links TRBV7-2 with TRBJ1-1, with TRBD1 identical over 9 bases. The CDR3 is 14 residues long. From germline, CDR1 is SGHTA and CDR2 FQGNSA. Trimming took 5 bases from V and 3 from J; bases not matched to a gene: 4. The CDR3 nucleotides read TGTGCCAGCAGCAGACAGGGGGGGGACACTGAAGCTTTCTTT. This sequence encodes CASSRQGGDTEAFF.

The CDR3 coding sequence is TGTGCCAGCAGCCCCCGGTGGGGGGGGAAATACAATGAGCAGTTCTTC. It translates to CASSPRWGGKYNEQFF. The chain uses TRBV7-2 and TRBJ2-1, with 7 bases that match TRBD2. From germline, CDR1 is SGHTA and CDR2 FQGNSA. V gave up 5 bases and J gave up 4 bases; unmatched junction bases: 11. CDR3 length: 16 amino acids.

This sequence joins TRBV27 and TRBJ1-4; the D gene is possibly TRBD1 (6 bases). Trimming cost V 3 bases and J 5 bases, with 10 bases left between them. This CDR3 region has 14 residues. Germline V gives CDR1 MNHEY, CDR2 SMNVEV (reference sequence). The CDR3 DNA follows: TGTGCCAGCAGTTTTTGGCAGGGGAATGAAAAACTGTTTTTT. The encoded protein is CASSFWQGNEKLFF.

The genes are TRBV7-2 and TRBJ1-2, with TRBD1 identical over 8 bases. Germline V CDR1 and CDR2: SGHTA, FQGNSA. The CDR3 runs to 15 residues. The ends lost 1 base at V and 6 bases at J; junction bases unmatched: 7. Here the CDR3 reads CASSLVALQGDGYTF. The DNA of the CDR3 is TGTGCCAGCAGCTTAGTGGCTTTACAGGGGGATGGCTACACCTTC.

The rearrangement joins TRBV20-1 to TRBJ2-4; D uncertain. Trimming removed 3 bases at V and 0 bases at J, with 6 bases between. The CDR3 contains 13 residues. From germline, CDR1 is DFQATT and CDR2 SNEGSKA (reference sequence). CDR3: CSASPRAKNIQYF. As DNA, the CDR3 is TGCAGTGCTAGTCCCCGAGCCAAAAACATTCAGTACTTC.

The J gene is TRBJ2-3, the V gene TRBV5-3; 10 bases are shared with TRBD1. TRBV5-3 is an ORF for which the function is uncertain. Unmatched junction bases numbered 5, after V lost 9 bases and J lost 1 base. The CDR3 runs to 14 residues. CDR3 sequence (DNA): TGTGCCAAAACCGGGACAGGGGGCACAGATACGCAGTATTTT. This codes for CAKTGTGGTDTQYF.

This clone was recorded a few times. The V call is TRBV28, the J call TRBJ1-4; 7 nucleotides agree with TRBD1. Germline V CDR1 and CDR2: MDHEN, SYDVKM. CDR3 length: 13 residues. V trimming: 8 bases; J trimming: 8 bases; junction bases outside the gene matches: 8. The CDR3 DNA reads TGTGCCAGCCGGGGAAGGGGGCTCGAAAAACTGTTTTTT. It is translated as CASRGRGLEKLFF.

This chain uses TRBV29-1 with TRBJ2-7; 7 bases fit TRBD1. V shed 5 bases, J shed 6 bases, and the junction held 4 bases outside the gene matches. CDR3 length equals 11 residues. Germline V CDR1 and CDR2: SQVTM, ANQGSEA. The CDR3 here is CSVSSGGEQYF. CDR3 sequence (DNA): TGCAGCGTTAGCTCAGGGGGCGAGCAGTACTTC.

CDR3 nucleotide sequence: TGTGCCAGCAGCCAAGACCCTTCTACTGATGAAAAACTGTTTTTT. Encoded protein: CASSQDPSTDEKLFF. The rearrangement uses TRBV3-1 (or the pseudogene TRBV3-2) and TRBJ1-4, with D unresolved. Germline assignment: CDR1 LGHDT and CDR2 YNNKEL (reference sequence). This CDR3 has 15 residues. The V end lost 0 bases, the J end lost 6 bases, and 11 bases lay between the germline ends.

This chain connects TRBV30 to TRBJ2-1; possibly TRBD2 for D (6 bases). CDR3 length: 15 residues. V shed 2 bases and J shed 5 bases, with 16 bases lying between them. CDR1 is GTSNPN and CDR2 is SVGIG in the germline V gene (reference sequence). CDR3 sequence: CAWSPGTLVNNEQFF. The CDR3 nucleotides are TGTGCCTGGAGTCCGGGGACTCTCGTTAACAATGAGCAGTTCTTC.

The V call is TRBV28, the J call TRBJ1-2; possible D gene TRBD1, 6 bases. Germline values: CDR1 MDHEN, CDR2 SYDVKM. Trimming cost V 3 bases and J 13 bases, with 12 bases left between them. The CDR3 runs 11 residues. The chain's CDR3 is CASSFRQACTF. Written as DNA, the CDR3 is TGTGCCAGCAGTTTTCGACAGGCTTGCACCTTC.

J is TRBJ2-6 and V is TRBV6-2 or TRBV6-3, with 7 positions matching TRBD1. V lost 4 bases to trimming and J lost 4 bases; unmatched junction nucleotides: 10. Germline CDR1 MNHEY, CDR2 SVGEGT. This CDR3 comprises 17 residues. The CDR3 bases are TGTGCCAGCAGTTCCCGAAGACAGGGTTACGGGGCCAACGTCCTGACTTTC. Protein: CASSSRRQGYGANVLTF.

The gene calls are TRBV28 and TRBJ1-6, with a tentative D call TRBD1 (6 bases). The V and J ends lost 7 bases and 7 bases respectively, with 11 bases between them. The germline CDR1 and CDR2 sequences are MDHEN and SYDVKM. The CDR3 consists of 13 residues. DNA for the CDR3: TGTGCCAGCAAGGACAGACTAAATTCACCCCTCCACTTT. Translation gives CASKDRLNSPLHF.

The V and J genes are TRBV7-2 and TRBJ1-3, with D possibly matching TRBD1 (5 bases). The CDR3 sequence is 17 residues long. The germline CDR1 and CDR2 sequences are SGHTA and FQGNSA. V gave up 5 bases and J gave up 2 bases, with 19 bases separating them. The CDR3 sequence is CASSDALRQLTGNTIYF. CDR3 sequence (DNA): TGTGCCAGCAGCGACGCCCTGCGACAGCTAACTGGAAACACCATATATTTT. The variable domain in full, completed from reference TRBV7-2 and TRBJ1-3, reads GAGVSQSPSNKVTEKGKDVELRCDPISGHTALYWYRQSLGQGLEFLIYFQGNSAPDKSGLPSDRFSAERTGGSVSTLTIQRTQQEDSAVYLCASSDALRQLTGNTIYFGEGSWLTVV.

Here the CDR3 reads CASSSDRDPGNTIYF. CDR3 in DNA: TGTGCCAGCAGTTCCGACAGGGACCCTGGAAACACCATATATTTT. The gene calls are TRBV6-5 and TRBJ1-3; 7 nucleotides align to TRBD1. In germline, CDR1 is MNHEY, CDR2 SVGAGI. V lost 4 bases, J lost 2 bases, and 5 bases stayed unmatched. The CDR3 extends over 15 amino acids.

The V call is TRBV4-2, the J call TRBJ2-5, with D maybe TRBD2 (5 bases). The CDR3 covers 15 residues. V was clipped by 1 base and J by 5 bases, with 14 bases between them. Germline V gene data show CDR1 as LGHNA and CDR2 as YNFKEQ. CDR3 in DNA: TGTGCCAGCAGCCAAGTAGCAGGAACGGGGGAGACCCAGTACTTC. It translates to CASSQVAGTGETQYF.

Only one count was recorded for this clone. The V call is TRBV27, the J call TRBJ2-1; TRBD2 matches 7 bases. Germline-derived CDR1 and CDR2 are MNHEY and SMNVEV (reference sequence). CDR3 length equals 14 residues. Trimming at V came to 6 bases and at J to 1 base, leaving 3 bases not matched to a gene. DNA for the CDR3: TGTGCCAGCAGGCCTAGCGGTTCCTACAATGAGCAGTTCTTC. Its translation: CASRPSGSYNEQFF.

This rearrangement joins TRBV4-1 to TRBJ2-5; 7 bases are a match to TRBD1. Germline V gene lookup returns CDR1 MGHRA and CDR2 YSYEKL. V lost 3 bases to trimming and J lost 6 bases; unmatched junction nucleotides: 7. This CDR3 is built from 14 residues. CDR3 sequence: CASSHPGQRQTQYF. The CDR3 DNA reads TGCGCCAGCAGCCATCCGGGACAGAGACAGACCCAGTACTTC.

CDR3 region: CATSDELTGGAEQFF. The CDR3 coding sequence is TGTGCCACCAGTGACGAACTTACAGGGGGCGCGGAGCAGTTCTTC. The V gene is TRBV24-1, the J gene TRBJ2-1; 9 nucleotides align to TRBD1. V shed 4 bases and J 10 bases; nucleotides not matched to a gene: 10. The germline CDR1 and CDR2 sequences are KGHDR and SFDVKD. This CDR3 has 15 residues.

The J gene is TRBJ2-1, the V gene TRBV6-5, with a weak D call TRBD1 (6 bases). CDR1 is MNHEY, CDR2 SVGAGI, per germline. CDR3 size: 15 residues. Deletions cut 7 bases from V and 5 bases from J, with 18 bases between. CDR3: CASNPIGQSHNEQFF. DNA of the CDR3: TGTGCCAGCAACCCGATAGGACAGAGCCACAATGAGCAGTTCTTC.

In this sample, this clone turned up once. The CDR3 loop reads CASSTPDRRNTEAFF. The CDR3 nucleotides read TGTGCCAGTAGTACCCCCGACAGGAGGAACACTGAAGCTTTCTTT. This chain joins TRBV19 and TRBJ1-1, with D maybe TRBD1 (6 bases). The germline V gene has CDR1 LNHDA and CDR2 SQIVND (reference sequence). V dropped 4 bases and J dropped 1 base, with 13 bases sitting between them. The CDR3 is 15 amino acids.

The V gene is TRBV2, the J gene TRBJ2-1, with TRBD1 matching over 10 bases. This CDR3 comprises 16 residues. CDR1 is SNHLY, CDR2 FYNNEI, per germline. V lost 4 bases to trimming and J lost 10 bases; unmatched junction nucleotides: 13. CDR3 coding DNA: TGTGCCAGCAGTGGGTCCGGACAGGGGGTTGGTAGGGAGCAGTTCTTC. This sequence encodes CASSGSGQGVGREQFF.

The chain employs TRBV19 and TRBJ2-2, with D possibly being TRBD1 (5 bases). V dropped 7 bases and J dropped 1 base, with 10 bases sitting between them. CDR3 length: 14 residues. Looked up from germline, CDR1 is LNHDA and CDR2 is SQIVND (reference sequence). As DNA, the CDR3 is TGTGCCAGTAAAAACAGGAGGAACACCGGGGAGCTGTTTTTT. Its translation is CASKNRRNTGELFF. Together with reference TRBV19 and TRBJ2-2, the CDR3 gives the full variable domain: DGGITQSPKYLFRKEGQNVTLSCEQNLNHDAMYWYRQDPGQGLRLIYYSQIVNDFQKGDIAEGYSVSREKKESFPLTVTSAQKNPTAFYLCASKNRRNTGELFFGEGSRLTVL.

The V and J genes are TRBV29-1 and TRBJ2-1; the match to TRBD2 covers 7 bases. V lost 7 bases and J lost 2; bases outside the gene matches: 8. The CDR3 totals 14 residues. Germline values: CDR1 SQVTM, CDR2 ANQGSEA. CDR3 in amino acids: CSGTSVSTYNEQFF. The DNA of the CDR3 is TGCAGCGGCACTAGCGTATCCACCTACAATGAGCAGTTCTTC.

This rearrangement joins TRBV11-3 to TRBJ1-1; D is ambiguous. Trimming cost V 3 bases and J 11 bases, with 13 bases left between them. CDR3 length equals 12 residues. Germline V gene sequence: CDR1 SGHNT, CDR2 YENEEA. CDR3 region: CASSFLGGRAFF. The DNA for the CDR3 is TGTGCCAGCAGCTTTCTCGGCGGTCGTGCTTTCTTT. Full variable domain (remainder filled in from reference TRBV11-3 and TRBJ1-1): EAGVVQSPRYKIIEKKQPVAFWCNPISGHNTLYWYLQNLGQGPELLIRYENEEAVDDSQLPKDRFSAERLKGVDSTLKIQPAELGDSAVYLCASSFLGGRAFFGQGTRLTVV.